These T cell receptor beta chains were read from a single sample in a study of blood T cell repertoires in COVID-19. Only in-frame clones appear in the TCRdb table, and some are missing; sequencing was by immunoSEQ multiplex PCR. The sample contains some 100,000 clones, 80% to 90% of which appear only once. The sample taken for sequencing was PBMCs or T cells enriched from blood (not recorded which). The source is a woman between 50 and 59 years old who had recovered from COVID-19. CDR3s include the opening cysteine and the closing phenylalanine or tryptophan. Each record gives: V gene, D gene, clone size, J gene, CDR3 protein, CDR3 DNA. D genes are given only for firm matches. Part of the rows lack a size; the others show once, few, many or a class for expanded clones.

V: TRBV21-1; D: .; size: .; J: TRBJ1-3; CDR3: CASSKSGGPWGNTIYF; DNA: TGTGCCAGCAGCAAATCGGGGGGACCTTGGGGAAACACCATATATTTT
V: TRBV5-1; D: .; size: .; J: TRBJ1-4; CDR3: CASSPAATNEKLFF; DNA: TGCGCCAGCAGCCCCGCGGCGACTAATGAAAAACTGTTTTTT
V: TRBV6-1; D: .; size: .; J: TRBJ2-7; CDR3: CASSEMREQYF; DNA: TGTGCCAGCAGTGAGATGCGCGAGCAGTACTTC
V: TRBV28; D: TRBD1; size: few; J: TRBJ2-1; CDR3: CASSKAGTGYNEQFF; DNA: TGTGCCAGCAGTAAAGCCGGGACAGGGTACAATGAGCAGTTCTTC
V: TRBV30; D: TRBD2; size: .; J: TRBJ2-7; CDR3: CAWKTTSGSYEQYF; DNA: TGTGCCTGGAAAACAACTAGCGGGAGCTACGAGCAGTACTTC
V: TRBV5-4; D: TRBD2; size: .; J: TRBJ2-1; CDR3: CASSLAAGGYNEQFF; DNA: TGTGCCAGCAGCTTGGCAGCGGGGGGATACAATGAGCAGTTCTTC
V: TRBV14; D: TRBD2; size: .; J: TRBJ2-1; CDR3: CASSQRGLAGERNEQFF; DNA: TGTGCCAGCAGCCAACGAGGCCTAGCGGGAGAACGGAATGAGCAGTTCTTC
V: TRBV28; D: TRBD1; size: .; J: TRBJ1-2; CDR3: CASSLGGTGIYGYTF; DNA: TGTGCCAGCAGTTTAGGGGGGACAGGGATCTATGGCTACACCTTC
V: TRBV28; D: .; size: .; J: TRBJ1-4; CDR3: CASSPFNSANEKLFF; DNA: TGTGCCAGCAGTCCTTTTAACTCGGCTAATGAAAAACTGTTTTTT
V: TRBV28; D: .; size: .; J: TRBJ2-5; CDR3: CASSPGDVQETQYF; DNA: TGTGCCAGCAGCCCAGGGGATGTTCAAGAGACCCAGTACTTC
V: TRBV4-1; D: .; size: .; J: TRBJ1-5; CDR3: CASSPGEMFPNQPQHF; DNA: TGCGCCAGCAGCCCGGGAGAGATGTTTCCGAATCAGCCCCAGCATTTT
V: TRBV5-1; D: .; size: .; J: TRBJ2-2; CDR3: CASSLGLSGELFF; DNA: TGCGCCAGCAGCTTGGGACTAAGCGGGGAGCTGTTTTTT
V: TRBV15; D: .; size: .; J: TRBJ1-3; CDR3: CATTQRESGNTIYF; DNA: TGTGCCACCACCCAGAGGGAATCTGGAAACACCATATATTTT
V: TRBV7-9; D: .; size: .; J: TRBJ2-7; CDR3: CASSSFLSGEQYF; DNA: TGTGCCAGCAGCTCCTTTCTGTCCGGCGAGCAGTACTTC
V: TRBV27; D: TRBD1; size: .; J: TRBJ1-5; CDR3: CASRRDRGSNQPQHF; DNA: TGTGCCAGCAGAAGAGACAGGGGGTCGAATCAGCCCCAGCATTTT
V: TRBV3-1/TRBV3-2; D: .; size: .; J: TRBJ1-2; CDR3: CASSHLYGYTF; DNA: TGTGCCAGCAGCCACCTCTATGGCTACACCTTC
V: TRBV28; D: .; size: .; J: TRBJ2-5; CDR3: CASVTPGETQYF; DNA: TGTGCCAGCGTCACTCCGGGGGAGACCCAGTACTTC
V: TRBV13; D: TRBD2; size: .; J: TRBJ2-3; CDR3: CASSFLAGGPSDTQYF; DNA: TGTGCCAGCAGCTTCCTAGCGGGAGGGCCTTCAGATACGCAGTATTTT
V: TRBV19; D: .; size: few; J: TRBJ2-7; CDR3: CASKLHRESYEQYF; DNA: TGTGCCAGTAAGCTTCACAGGGAATCCTACGAGCAGTACTTC
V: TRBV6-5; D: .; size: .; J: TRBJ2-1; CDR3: CASRTDTGSYNEQFF; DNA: TGTGCCAGCCGAACAGATACCGGCTCCTACAATGAGCAGTTCTTC
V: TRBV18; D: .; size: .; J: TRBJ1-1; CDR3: CASSSRGGSMNTEAFF; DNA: TGTGCCAGCTCAAGTCGGGGAGGGTCTATGAACACTGAAGCTTTCTTT
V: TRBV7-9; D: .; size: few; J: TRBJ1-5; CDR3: CASSFTASNQPQHF; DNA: TGTGCCAGCAGCTTTACAGCTTCCAATCAGCCCCAGCATTTT
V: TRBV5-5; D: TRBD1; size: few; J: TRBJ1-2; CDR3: CASSITGTGGEGYGYTF; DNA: TGTGCCAGCAGCATTACCGGGACAGGGGGCGAGGGCTATGGCTACACCTTC
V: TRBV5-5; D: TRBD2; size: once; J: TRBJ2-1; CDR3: CASSLSGRAMNEQFF; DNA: TGTGCCAGCAGCTTGAGCGGGAGGGCCATGAATGAGCAGTTCTTC
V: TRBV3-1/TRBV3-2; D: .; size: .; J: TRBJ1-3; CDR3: CASSQAQGLGNTIYF; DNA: TGTGCCAGCAGCCAAGCTCAGGGCTTGGGAAACACCATATATTTT
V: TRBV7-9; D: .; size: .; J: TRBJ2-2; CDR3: CASSPTGGELFF; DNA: TGTGCCAGCAGCCCGACTGGCGGGGAGCTGTTTTTT
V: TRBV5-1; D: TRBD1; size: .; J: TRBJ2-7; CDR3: CASSKGRDRGVEQYF; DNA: TGCGCCAGCAGCAAGGGGCGGGACAGGGGGGTCGAGCAGTACTTC
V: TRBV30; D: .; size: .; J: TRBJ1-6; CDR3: CAWSGQGRSPLHF; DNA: TGTGCCTGGAGTGGCCAAGGGAGGTCACCCCTCCACTTT
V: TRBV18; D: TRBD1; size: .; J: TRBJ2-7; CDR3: CASSPGTGGYYEQYF; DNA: TGTGCCAGCTCACCCGGGACAGGGGGATACTACGAGCAGTACTTC
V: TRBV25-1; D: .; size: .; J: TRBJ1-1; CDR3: CASRSGGDTEAFF; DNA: TGTGCCAGCAGGTCGGGGGGAGACACTGAAGCTTTCTTT
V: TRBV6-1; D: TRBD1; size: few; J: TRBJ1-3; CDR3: CASSEGQGPTGNTIYF; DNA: TGTGCCAGCAGTGAAGGACAGGGGCCGACTGGAAACACCATATATTTT
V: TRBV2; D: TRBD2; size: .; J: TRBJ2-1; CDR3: CASSVSASGGYEQFF; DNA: TGTGCCAGCAGTGTTTCGGCTAGCGGGGGCTATGAGCAGTTCTTC
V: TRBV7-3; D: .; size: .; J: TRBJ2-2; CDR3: CASSLRPRGTGELFF; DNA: TGTGCCAGCAGCTTACGCCCACGGGGAACCGGGGAGCTGTTTTTT
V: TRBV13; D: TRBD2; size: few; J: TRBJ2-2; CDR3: CASSLGSLSGTNTGELFF; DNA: TGTGCCAGCAGCTTAGGTTCCCTTAGCGGGACGAACACCGGGGAGCTGTTTTTT
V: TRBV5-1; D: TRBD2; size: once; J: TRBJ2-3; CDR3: CASSFTSGGASDTQYF; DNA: TGCGCCAGCAGCTTTACTAGCGGGGGGGCCTCAGATACGCAGTATTTT
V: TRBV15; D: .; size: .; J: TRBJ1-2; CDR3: CATSRDSYGYTF; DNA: TGTGCCACCAGCAGAGACAGCTATGGCTACACCTTC
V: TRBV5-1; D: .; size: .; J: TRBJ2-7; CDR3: CASSLERVSGEQYF; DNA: TGCGCCAGCAGCTTGGAACGGGTTTCGGGCGAGCAGTACTTC
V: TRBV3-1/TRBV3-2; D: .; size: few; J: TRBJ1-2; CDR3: CASSQDGQLFDLGYGYTF; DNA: TGTGCCAGCAGCCAAGATGGACAGCTATTCGACCTGGGCTATGGCTACACCTTC
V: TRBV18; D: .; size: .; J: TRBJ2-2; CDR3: CASSLLAGQNTGELFF; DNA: TGTGCCAGCTCCCTCCTTGCGGGGCAGAACACCGGGGAGCTGTTTTTT
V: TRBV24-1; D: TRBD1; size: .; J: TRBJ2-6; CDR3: CATSDVDRGRLPGANVLTF; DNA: TGTGCCACCAGTGATGTGGACAGGGGGCGGCTTCCTGGGGCCAACGTCCTGACTTTC
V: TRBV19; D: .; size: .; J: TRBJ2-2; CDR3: CASSTLLPGLTSGDTGELFF; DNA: TGTGCCAGTAGTACCTTACTACCGGGACTGACCTCCGGGGACACCGGGGAGCTGTTTTTT